This T cell receptor (beta chain) was found in a study of vaccination effects on CD4 cells after COVID-19 (dated by TCRdb to between 2021 and 2024). At the level of the whole study: Each participant got two doses of an mRNA SARS-CoV-2 vaccine, either BNT162b2 or mRNA-1273. In the study, cultures from other donors were sequenced using the Oncomine TCR Beta short-read assay on an Illumina iSeq 100. SARS-CoV-2 spike-specific CD4+ TCR repertoires from before and after mRNA vaccination were compared in COVID-19 convalescent patients and in infection-naive vaccine recipients. Altogether, around 9 COVID-19 convalescent patients and several SARS-CoV-2-naive healthy vaccine recipients made up the full study.

In the ViraFEST assay, PBMC were stimulated with viral peptide pools, and antigen-specific CD4+ T cell clonotypes were then identified by expansion using TCR sequencing. After about 9 days of culture, CD4+ T cells were isolated with the EasySep CD4+ T cell isolation kit. Negative nucleocapsid antibody results before and after vaccination confirmed that the healthy vaccine recipients had no prior SARS-CoV-2 infection. Each well held around 2 million PBMC cultured in IMDM containing about 5.5% human AB serum, 8 to 10 IU/ml IL-2 and gentamicin, along with around 11 ug/ml peptides. On days 3 and 7, half of the culture medium was replaced with fresh IL-2-containing medium. Unless noted otherwise, every peptide stimulation condition was cultured in triplicate wells. PBMC were separated from whole blood using Ficoll-Paque Plus gradient centrifugation and were then either cryopreserved at -140C or used fresh. The overlapping peptide pools covered the spike proteins of SARS-CoV-2 as well as those of the common cold coronaviruses HCoV-NL63, HCoV-OC43 and HCoV-229E. Genomic DNA was extracted from cultured CD4+ T cells with the QIAamp micro DNA kit.

The library was generated by the immunoSEQ multiplex PCR assay. DNA from the cultured and isolated CD4+ T cells underwent TCR beta CDR3 sequencing. The paper's data handling went like this. Non-productive TCR sequences were removed, reads were trimmed to the CDR3 region, and CDR3s of at least 7 amino acids were retained. Antigen-specific clonotypes were identified using the MANAFEST web app by comparison of expansion in peptide wells against reference cultures. Positive clones required FDR<0.05 expansion versus reference and all other wells, odds ratio above 5, and frequency above 0.1% in two replicate wells. Cross-reactive clonotypes were defined as significantly expanded in SARS-CoV-2 spike wells and in at least one common cold coronavirus spike condition. Using the stringdist R package, CDR3 similarity was measured by Levenshtein distance, and unrooted trees were constructed with ape in R 3.6.1. TCRdb re-hosts the immuneACCESS table, in-frame sequences only. Its copies lack some clones; in the studies checked, an unresolved V gene accounts for under half of them, and the cause for the rest is not known. V and J calls and clone size come straight from that table; D and trimming were deduced from the DNA. Across this sample there are fewer than 40,000 clones, with 55% to 75% seen only once. The ten largest clones add up to about 23% of the sample.

Study-wide findings and limitations: In healthy vaccine recipients, vaccine-induced clones were almost all SARS-CoV-2 mono-reactive, with only 1 of 255 cross-reactive with common cold coronaviruses. At late post-vaccination timepoints, both infection-induced and vaccine-induced clones showed marked clonal contraction, consistent with waning T cell responses. Limitations of the study were the small number of convalescent patients and the absence of early post-infection timepoints.

This clone was observed a handful of times. Its recognized antigen is unknown. Per-nucleotide qualities are absent, and no much larger clonotype sits a single base away. CDR1 SGHKS and CDR2 YYEKEE are derived from the germline V gene (reference sequence). The CDR3 sequence holds 15 residues, the cysteine and phenylalanine included. The sequence is cut down to CDR3 DNA, 45 bases in frame from base 1. Trimming costs V 4 bases and J 5 bases, and their ends lie 18 bases apart. The chain couples TRBV5-5 to TRBJ1-1; D gene: possibly TRBD1, on 5 matching bases. Source: CD4+ T cells from PBMCs cultured with SARS-CoV-2 spike peptides, taken before COVID-19 vaccination. Reading the label with the study, this specimen's cell subset or site is: SARS-CoV-2 spike overlapping peptide pool stimulation. The sequence was obtained from a human donor who received a COVID-19 vaccine. DNA sequence: TGTGCCAGCAGCCGCGAGGCCGCACCAGGGACTGAAGCTTTCTTT. It translates to CASSREAAPGTEAFF.